These T cell receptor beta chains were read from a single sample in a study of blood T cell repertoires in COVID-19. TCRdb's table, derived via immunoSEQ multiplex PCR, lists solely in-frame clones and lacks some. The sample carries 250,000 or so clones, 75% to 90% recorded once. Sequenced: PBMCs or T cells enriched from blood (not recorded which). The receptor source for this set is a middle-aged woman who had been exposed to COVID-19. The CDR3 runs from the conserved cysteine through the conserved F or W. The order of the fields is J gene, CDR3 length, clone size, V gene, CDR3 protein. A clone size is listed for some rows: how often the clone was seen (once, few, many), or a class if it is expanded.

TRBJ1-2	12	NA	TRBV24-1	CATSDRGDGYTF
TRBJ1-4	16	NA	TRBV4-2	CASSGTTGAANEKLFF
TRBJ1-1	14	NA	TRBV21-1	CASSDRDESTEAFF
TRBJ1-6	13	NA	TRBV3-1/TRBV3-2	CASSPDRAMPLHF
TRBJ2-1	14	NA	TRBV27	CASSLASGRNEQFF
TRBJ1-5	14	NA	TRBV4-2	CASSQDWAGQPQHF
TRBJ2-3	11	NA	TRBV20-1	CRGDFAGQGYF
TRBJ2-5	14	once	TRBV5-4	CASNRNPGGETQYF
TRBJ1-1	14	NA	TRBV7-8	CASSDGGRNTEAFF
TRBJ2-6	14	NA	TRBV5-1	CASSPGLRANVLTF
TRBJ2-2	18	NA	TRBV4-3	CASSPLAGSGGEPGELFF
TRBJ1-2	12	NA	TRBV7-9	CASSSGGYGYTF
TRBJ1-6	16	NA	TRBV5-6	CASSQAGGRYNSPLHF
TRBJ2-1	15	NA	TRBV7-3	CASSLSWDSGNEQFF
TRBJ1-4	17	NA	TRBV4-2	CASSQVSWGATNEKLFF
TRBJ1-6	14	NA	TRBV13	CASSSQDYNSPLHF
TRBJ1-1	15	NA	TRBV19	CASSPRAGGNTEAFF
TRBJ2-5	12	NA	TRBV25-1	CASSVQRGTQYF
TRBJ2-5	17	NA	TRBV18	CASSPPTWAGGQETQYF
TRBJ1-2	17	NA	TRBV21-1	CASSKKGDRGGCYGYTF
TRBJ1-4	16	NA	TRBV5-1	CASSSTPGAGDEKLFF
TRBJ1-2	13	NA	TRBV7-2	CASSEQGSKGYTF
TRBJ2-7	18	NA	TRBV4-2	CASSQDVARGSASYEQYF
TRBJ2-1	15	NA	TRBV27	CASSFQAGVYNEQFF
TRBJ2-7	18	NA	TRBV5-5	CASSSDRGGFIPSYEQYF
TRBJ2-5	15	NA	TRBV27	CASSLEGRGRETQYF
TRBJ1-4	15	NA	TRBV25-1	CASSVGQGSNEKLFF
TRBJ1-3	16	NA	TRBV4-2	CASSQGTGTTGNTIYF
TRBJ2-3	16	NA	TRBV7-9	CASSLGGPGSTDTQYF
TRBJ1-2	14	once	TRBV5-1	CASSFRTANYGYTF
TRBJ1-1	15	NA	TRBV19	CASSNRALVNTEAFF
TRBJ1-2	12	NA	TRBV13	CASLDSTTGYTF
TRBJ1-1	13	NA	TRBV7-9	CASDRGQGTEAFF
TRBJ1-3	12	NA	TRBV30	CAWSLGGNTIYF
TRBJ1-1	12	NA	TRBV27	CASNGGGTEAFF
TRBJ2-4	16	NA	TRBV9	CASSVDGAGGKNIQYF
TRBJ2-1	14	NA	TRBV7-9	CASKRGTGAQEQFF
TRBJ1-1	13	NA	TRBV12-3/TRBV12-4	CASSPRDRTEAFF
TRBJ1-2	17	NA	TRBV5-1	CASSLGNSPAVEYGYTF
TRBJ1-1	16	few	TRBV21-1	CASSKVPGQGDTEAFF
TRBJ2-2	16	NA	TRBV7-8	CASSSPGGRYTGELFF
TRBJ2-2	14	few	TRBV29-1	CSVRTSGAAGELFF
TRBJ1-2	16	NA	TRBV9	CASSVANRGPSSGYTF